These 21 T cell receptor beta chains were all obtained from the same sample, sequenced in a study of Graves' ophthalmopathy and Graves' hyperthyroidism. As the template, RNA transcripts were used to amplify TCR beta CDR3 regions. Second-round multiplex PCR followed a first-round RT-PCR using HTBI primers. TCRdb itself ran the multiplex PCR reads through MiXCR, one entry per CDR3 protein. The table shows roughly 700,000 distinct CDR3 sequences, with about 44% occurring only once. Sequences were obtained from peripheral blood. Every receptor here comes from an adult man with Graves' ophthalmopathy.

Comments on this clonotype: A much larger clone differs by one base, so this may be a read error. The chain couples TRBV7-9 to TRBJ1-1; D not resolved. The CDR3 is 13 residues long. Germline V gene sequence: CDR1 SEHNR, CDR2 FQNEAQ (reference sequence). The CDR3 nucleotides are TGTGCCGGCAGCTTTAAGGGCGTACCTGAAGCTTTCTTT. Amino acid sequence: CAGSFKGVPEAFF.

The chain combines TRBV29-1 with TRBJ2-3, with 10 bases identical to TRBD2. V dropped 7 bases and J dropped 4; count of bases not matched to a gene: 11. This CDR3 region has 15 residues. Germline assignment: CDR1 SQVTM and CDR2 ANQGSEA. Written as DNA, the CDR3 is TGCAGCGCTCCTGCCGGGACTAGCGAATCAGATACGCAGTATTTT. Translated: CSAPAGTSESDTQYF.

In its sample, this clonotype was seen a few times. This chain joins TRBV12-3 or TRBV12-4 and TRBJ1-1; the D gene is possibly TRBD1 (5 bases). Trimming took 3 bases from V and 5 from J, leaving 10 bases between them. The length of the CDR3 is 13 residues. CDR3 sequence reads: CASSFSGPTEAFF. The CDR3 DNA follows: TGTGCCAGCAGTTTTTCGGGGCCGACTGAAGCTTTCTTT.

The genes are TRBV24-1 and TRBJ1-5; D is uncertain. V was shortened by 8 bases and J by 7 bases, with 23 bases between the two germline ends. CDR1 is KGHDR, CDR2 SFDVKD, per germline. The CDR3 totals 16 residues. For the CDR3, the DNA is TGTGCCACCATGACTAGCGGGAACACCGGGGAGCAGCCCCAGCATTTT. It translates to CATMTSGNTGEQPQHF.

This chain connects TRBV19 to TRBJ1-6, with 7 bases matching TRBD1. V dropped 5 bases and J dropped 9; count of bases not matched to a gene: 7. CDR3 length: 14 amino acids. The germline V gene has CDR1 LNHDA and CDR2 SQIVND (reference sequence). For the CDR3, the DNA is TGTGCCAGTAGTCAGCAGGGGGGGTCTTCACCCCTCCACTTT. Its protein is CASSQQGGSSPLHF.

This clonotype came up once. The V and J genes are TRBV25-1 and TRBJ1-2; D possibly corresponds to TRBD1 (5 bases). The CDR3 runs 16 residues. CDR1 is MGHDK and CDR2 is SYGVNS in the germline V gene. V lost 4 bases to trimming and J lost 4 bases, with 19 bases between them. Written as DNA, the CDR3 is TGTGCCAGCAGTGCTAGCGGCCTAACAGGCCTCTATGGCTACACCTTC. This codes for CASSASGLTGLYGYTF.

This clonotype appeared many times. The chain employs TRBV15 and TRBJ1-1; D call uncertain. CDR3 length: 16 amino acids. With 1 base removed from V and 0 bases from J, the gap between germline ends came to 12 bases. Germline V CDR1 and CDR2: LNHNV, YYDKDF (reference sequence). The CDR3 region has the DNA TGTGCCACCAGCAGAGTAGGTTCGCCCCTGAACACTGAAGCTTTCTTT. Translating it yields CATSRVGSPLNTEAFF.

The chain employs TRBV29-1 and TRBJ1-5, with TRBD1 matching 10 bases. The CDR3 sequence is 15 residues long. From germline, CDR1 is SQVTM and CDR2 ANQGSEA. V shed 7 bases, J shed 2 bases, and the junction held 8 bases outside the gene matches. The CDR3 region has the DNA TGCAGCGCCGCGGACAGGGGGGATGGCAATCAGCCCCAGCATTTT. Translated, it gives CSAADRGDGNQPQHF.

CDR3 amino acids: CCSGRALGQETQYF. In DNA, the CDR3 is TGTTGTAGCGGGAGGGCCCTGGGCCAAGAGACCCAGTACTTC. The chain employs TRBV6-6 and TRBJ2-5; TRBD2 matches 11 bases. CDR3 length: 14 residues. Germline CDR1 reads MNHNY; CDR2 reads SVGAGI (reference sequence).

This clonotype was seen more than once but under ten times. V is TRBV19 and J is TRBJ1-5; possibly TRBD1 for D (5 bases). V dropped 2 bases and J dropped 4 bases, with 12 bases sitting between them. Germline CDR1 is LNHDA and CDR2 is SQIVND (reference sequence). The length of the CDR3 is 15 residues. The CDR3 here is CASSIKIQGNQPQHF. DNA of the CDR3: TGTGCCAGTAGTATAAAGATTCAGGGAAATCAGCCCCAGCATTTT. Filled out from reference TRBV19 and TRBJ1-5, the complete variable domain reads DGGITQSPKYLFRKEGQNVTLSCEQNLNHDAMYWYRQDPGQGLRLIYYSQIVNDFQKGDIAEGYSVSREKKESFPLTVTSAQKNPTAFYLCASSIKIQGNQPQHFGDGTRLSIL.

Remarks on this clonotype: The junction does not match germline at one end; this may be a read error. The rearrangement uses TRBV5-1 and TRBJ2-7; tentative D call: TRBD1 (6 bases). Germline CDR1 SGHRS, CDR2 YFSETQ. The CDR3 loop spans 14 amino acids. CDR3 loop: CASSEQGWRYEQYF. CDR3 in DNA: TGTGCCAGCAGTGAACAGGGTTGGCGCTACGAGCAGTACTTC. The variable domain in full, with the rest retrieved from reference TRBV5-1 and TRBJ2-7, is KAGVTQTPRYLIKTRGQQVTLSCSPISGHRSVSWYQQTPGQGLQFLFEYFSETQRNKGNFPGRFSGRQFSNSRSEMNVSTLELGDSALYLCASSEQGWRYEQYFGPGTRLTVT.

This clonotype has a handful of counts. The V call is TRBV7-9, the J call TRBJ2-7, with 7 bases that match TRBD1. The J segment lost 2 bases and the V segment lost 3 bases, leaving 7 bases of the junction unmatched. Germline V CDR1 and CDR2: SEHNR, FQNEAQ (reference sequence). CDR3 size: 15 residues. The CDR3 region has the DNA TGTGCCAGCAGCTTTTTTGGGACAGAGACCTACGAGCAGTACTTC. This encodes CASSFFGTETYEQYF.

The sample holds many counts of this clonotype. This chain joins TRBV10-3 and TRBJ2-7; D unclear. The CDR3 has 13 amino acids. CDR1 is ENHRY and CDR2 is SYGVKD in the germline V gene. V was clipped by 0 bases and J by 2 bases, with 5 bases between them. CDR3 nucleotide sequence: TGTGCCATCAGTGAGTCAACCACCTACGAGCAGTACTTC. Its protein product is CAISESTTYEQYF.

Comment on this clonotype: The junction departs from germline at one end; a sequencing error may be responsible. The chain recombines TRBV10-3 with TRBJ1-2; possibly TRBD1 for D (6 bases). Germline V gene sequence: CDR1 ENHRY, CDR2 SYGVKD. The CDR3 sequence is 12 residues long. The CDR3 coding sequence is TGTGCCATCAGCAACAGGGCCGATGGCAACACCTTC. This encodes CAISNRADGNTF.

The chain couples TRBV2 to TRBJ1-2, with no clear D. The V and J ends lost 5 bases and 4 bases respectively, with 17 bases between them. The CDR3 spans 15 residues. Germline CDR1 and CDR2: SNHLY and FYNNEI. The CDR3 nucleotides are TGTGCCAGCAGTCCTCCCCCGGGCCTGGGCTATGGCTACACCTTC. Protein: CASSPPPGLGYGYTF. The variable domain in full, completed from reference TRBV2 and TRBJ1-2, reads EPEVTQTPSHQVTQMGQEVILRCVPISNHLYFYWYRQILGQKVEFLVSFYNNEISEKSEIFDDQFSVERPDGSNFTLKIRSTKLEDSAMYFCASSPPPGLGYGYTFGSGTRLTVV.

About this clonotype: One end of the junction does not line up with germline, which may come from a read error. The V call is TRBV10-3, the J call TRBJ2-3; D unresolved. The CDR3 has 16 amino acids. Germline CDR1 ENHRY, CDR2 SYGVKD. The CDR3: CASSTGVSTGTDTQYF. The CDR3 nucleotides are TGTGCCAGCAGTACGGGCGTCTCAACCGGGACAGATACGCAGTATTTT.

On this clonotype: A much larger clone differs from this one at a single base, so this may be a read error. V is TRBV7-9 and J is TRBJ1-5; D uncertain. Germline CDR1 and CDR2: SEHNR and FQNEAQ (reference sequence). CDR3 size: 14 residues. CDR3: CATSLTQAAGPQHF. CDR3 bases: TGTGCCACCAGCTTAACGCAGGCCGCCGGGCCCCAGCATTTT. Variable domain in full (rest from reference TRBV7-9 and TRBJ1-5): DTGVSQNPRHKITKRGQNVTFRCDPISEHNRLYWYRQTLGQGPEFLTYFQNEAQLEKSRLLSDRFSAERPKGSFSTLEIQRTEQGDSAMYLCATSLTQAAGPQHFGDGTRLSIL.

This clonotype was detected ten times or more. The chain is built from TRBV11-3 and TRBJ1-1; D remains unclear. V was cut by 5 bases and J by 6 bases, with 16 bases left in between. The CDR3 is made up of 14 amino acids. Germline V gives CDR1 SGHNT, CDR2 YENEEA. In DNA form, the CDR3 reads TGTGCCAGCAGCCTCGGACTACGGAGCGCTGAAGCTTTCTTT. Amino acids: CASSLGLRSAEAFF.

This clonotype occurred many times. This rearrangement joins TRBV19 to TRBJ2-5; maybe TRBD2 (5 bases). CDR3 length: 13 amino acids. Germline values: CDR1 LNHDA, CDR2 SQIVND (reference sequence). Trimming removed 3 bases from V and 4 bases from J, with 9 bases in between. The CDR3 DNA is TGTGCCAGTAGTATCCAGGCGGGAGAGACCCAGTACTTC. It codes for CASSIQAGETQYF.

The CDR3 DNA reads as TGCAGCGCGCTCGAAGCGGGAGGCAGGGAGCAGTTCTTC. This encodes CSALEAGGREQFF. This chain connects TRBV29-1 to TRBJ2-1, with 9 bases lining up with TRBD2. Trimming removed 7 bases from V and 10 bases from J; junction bases left unmatched: 11. CDR3 length: 13 amino acids. Germline loops: CDR1 SQVTM, CDR2 ANQGSEA.

This chain connects TRBV9 to TRBJ1-6; no clear D. V lost 6 bases and J 4 bases, leaving 11 bases between the germline ends. Germline values: CDR1 SGDLS, CDR2 YYNGEE. The CDR3 consists of 14 residues. The CDR3 sequence: CASKIGRYNSPLHF. The DNA for the CDR3 is TGTGCCAGCAAGATCGGACGATATAATTCACCCCTCCACTTT.